A single sample is the source of the 13 T cell receptor beta chains below, sequenced in a study of PD-L1 blockade in urothelial cancer. TCRdb's table, derived via immunoSEQ multiplex PCR, lists solely in-frame clones and lacks some. This sample has tens of thousands of clones; around 85% occur once, and the top ten carry about 15%. Regarding time point: pretreatment peripheral blood. The source was PBMCs, collected around atezolizumab (anti-PD-L1) treatment. All receptors derive from a man aged 55 to 70 with urothelial cancer.

This chain links TRBV6-5 with TRBJ2-1; TRBD1 aligns across 8 bases. V shed 2 bases and J 9 bases; nucleotides not matched to a gene: 12. The CDR3 contains 16 residues. Looked up from germline, CDR1 is MNHEY and CDR2 is SVGAGI. CDR3 bases: TGTGCCAGCAGTTACCTAAGGGACAGGTACATAGGTGAGCAGTTCTTC. Translation: CASSYLRDRYIGEQFF.

This chain connects TRBV19 to TRBJ1-1; tentatively, D is TRBD1 (6 bases). Germline V gene sequence: CDR1 LNHDA, CDR2 SQIVND (reference sequence). This CDR3 has 16 residues. Trimming stripped 7 bases from V and 4 bases from J, with 22 bases between. The CDR3 DNA sequence: TGTGCCAGTACCCCGCTGTCGGGGGGCCTATTCACTGAAGCTTTCTTT. This encodes CASTPLSGGLFTEAFF.

V is TRBV6-1 and J is TRBJ2-5, with 14 bases fitting TRBD2. This CDR3 region has 15 residues. V dropped 4 bases and J dropped 4; count of bases not matched to a gene: 2. Germline V lookup: CDR1 MNHNS, CDR2 SASEGT. CDR3 DNA: TGTGCCAGCAGTGTAGGGACTAGCGGGGGAGAGACCCAGTACTTC. It codes for CASSVGTSGGETQYF.

CDR3 sequence reads: CASSRQGQSGYTF. The CDR3 DNA sequence: TGTGCCAGCAGTCGACAGGGTCAGAGTGGCTACACCTTC. The chain joins TRBV2 to TRBJ1-2, with 7 nucleotides matching TRBD1. The CDR3 runs to 13 residues. Germline V gene lookup returns CDR1 SNHLY and CDR2 FYNNEI. V was clipped by 5 bases and J by 7 bases; unmatched bases: 7.

The CDR3 DNA reads as TGTGCCAGCAGCGGGGACAGGGGGATTTTTTGGGAAAAACTGTTTTTT. This encodes CASSGDRGIFWEKLFF. The chain combines TRBV2 with TRBJ1-4, with TRBD1 matching 11 bases. J gave up 8 bases and V 6 bases, and 11 bases lay outside the gene matches. In germline, CDR1 is SNHLY, CDR2 FYNNEI. This CDR3 is built from 16 residues.

This chain links TRBV9 with TRBJ2-1; the match to TRBD2 covers 7 bases. This CDR3 comprises 15 residues. Losses at the gene ends were 0 bases for V and 6 bases for J; bases not matched to a gene: 6. Germline loops: CDR1 SGDLS, CDR2 YYNGEE. The chain's CDR3 is CASSVDGGRFNEQFF. The CDR3 bases are TGTGCCAGCAGCGTAGATGGCGGGAGATTCAATGAGCAGTTCTTC. The full variable domain, its missing parts supplied by reference TRBV9 and TRBJ2-1, is DSGVTQTPKHLITATGQRVTLRCSPRSGDLSVYWYQQSLDQGLQFLIQYYNGEERAKGNILERFSAQQFPDLHSELNLSSLELGDSALYFCASSVDGGRFNEQFFGPGTRLTVL.

This chain links TRBV7-2 with TRBJ2-5, with unresolved D. This CDR3 is 14 amino acids long. V lost 1 base and J 2 bases, leaving 8 bases between the germline ends. Germline V gives CDR1 SGHTA, CDR2 FQGNSA. Here the CDR3 reads CASSLGYKQETQYF. The CDR3, as DNA: TGTGCCAGCAGCTTAGGATACAAACAAGAGACCCAGTACTTC.

This clone was seen once. The chain carries TRBV10-1 and TRBJ2-7; D gene ambiguous. The CDR3 is made up of 12 amino acids. Trimming removed 3 bases from V and 5 bases from J, with 8 bases in between. Germline V lookup: CDR1 WNHNN, CDR2 SYGVQD (reference sequence). The CDR3 sequence: CASSDCNHEQYF. DNA of the CDR3: TGCGCCAGCAGTGACTGTAATCACGAGCAGTACTTC.

V gene TRBV27 combines with J gene TRBJ1-2; 7 nucleotides line up with TRBD1. This CDR3 is built from 13 residues. Per germline, CDR1 MNHEY and CDR2 SMNVEV (reference sequence). The junction had 8 bases not matched to a gene; V was cut back by 8 bases and J by 5 bases. The CDR3: CASGRTGQYGYTF. The CDR3 DNA reads as TGTGCCAGCGGCCGGACAGGACAATATGGCTACACCTTC.

The gene calls are TRBV10-3 and TRBJ2-2, with 9 bases identical to TRBD2. J was trimmed by 1 base and V by 10 bases; bases with no gene match: 10. The V gene's germline CDR1 is ENHRY and CDR2 SYGVKD. The length of the CDR3 is 16 residues. The CDR3 spells CATTERLAVNTGELFF. The CDR3 region has the DNA TGTGCCACCACGGAGCGACTAGCGGTGAACACCGGGGAGCTGTTTTTT.

The table lists this clone with a few counts. This sequence joins TRBV7-9 and TRBJ1-3, with D unresolved. V gave up 1 base and J gave up 0 bases, with 10 bases separating them. The germline V gene has CDR1 SEHNR and CDR2 FQNEAQ (reference sequence). The length of the CDR3 is 16 residues. CDR3 nucleotide sequence: TGTGCCAGCAGCTTAGTGGGTAGCTACTCTGGAAACACCATATATTTT. Protein: CASSLVGSYSGNTIYF.

This clone was seen just once. The chain uses TRBV6-6 and TRBJ2-3; 9 bases map to TRBD2. This CDR3 comprises 16 residues. Germline V gene sequence: CDR1 MNHNY, CDR2 SVGAGI (reference sequence). Germline trimming cut 4 bases from V and 1 base from J; bases unmatched to any gene: 6. DNA of the CDR3: TGTGCCAGCAGTTTCCTCAGGACTAGCGGCACAGATACGCAGTATTTT. It yields the protein CASSFLRTSGTDTQYF.

The rearrangement joins TRBV28 to TRBJ1-1; a possible D gene is TRBD1 (6 bases). CDR3 length: 13 residues. Trimming left V 6 bases short and J 8 bases short, with 16 bases between. Germline values: CDR1 MDHEN, CDR2 SYDVKM. CDR3 region: CASRDGGAFEAFF. DNA of the CDR3: TGTGCCAGCAGGGACGGGGGGGCTTTCGAAGCTTTCTTT.